Each of the 22 T cell receptor beta chains below was sequenced from the same sample in a study of response to subunit inactivated influenza vaccine. TCRdb processed the RT-PCR reads anew with MiXCR; each CDR3 protein has one entry. This sample carries roughly 760,000 distinct CDR3 sequences, less than 25% of them seen once, and the ten largest clones take 9.5% to 13%. The starting material was PBMCs from blood, obtained approximately 5 days after vaccination. Receptors were obtained from a man in his fifties or sixties who received an inactivated influenza vaccine.

This clonotype was seen only a few times. The chain is built from TRBV4-3 and TRBJ2-7, with a weak D call TRBD2 (6 bases). The germline CDR1 and CDR2 sequences are LGHNA and YSLEER. The CDR3 covers 16 residues. With 1 base removed from V and 3 bases from J, the gap between germline ends came to 16 bases. Here the CDR3 DNA reads TGCGCCAGCAGCCAAGGGCCGGCTGGGGAGGACTACGAGCAGTACTTC. Amino acid sequence: CASSQGPAGEDYEQYF.

In this sample, this clonotype turned up a few times. CDR3 in amino acids: CASSHRYGGLGNIQYF. DNA of the CDR3: TGTGCCAGCAGCCATCGTTACGGGGGGTTAGGAAACATTCAGTACTTC. This chain links TRBV4-2 with TRBJ2-4, with TRBD2 identical over 7 bases. The CDR3 sequence is 16 residues long. Trimming removed 3 bases from V and 6 bases from J; junction bases left unmatched: 11. The V gene's germline CDR1 is LGHNA and CDR2 YNFKEQ.

V is TRBV4-3 and J is TRBJ2-2, with a possible D match to TRBD1 (6 bases). Germline CDR1 and CDR2: LGHNA and YSLEER. The CDR3 is 14 amino acids. V was cut by 4 bases and J by 6 bases, with 12 bases left in between. CDR3 loop: CASSRGQRAGELFF. The CDR3 nucleotides read TGCGCCAGCAGCCGGGGACAAAGGGCCGGGGAGCTGTTTTTT.

This clonotype was picked up a small number of times. The chain couples TRBV20-1 to TRBJ2-1; 11 nucleotides match TRBD1. Germline trimming cut 4 bases from V and 6 bases from J; bases unmatched to any gene: 5. CDR1 and CDR2 from the germline V gene are DFQATT and SNEGSKA (reference sequence). The CDR3 sequence is 14 residues long. The CDR3 DNA sequence: TGCAGTGCTACGGCCGGGACAGGGGGCAATGAGCAGTTCTTC. Translating it yields CSATAGTGGNEQFF.

This clonotype was seen only a few times. J is TRBJ2-5 and V is TRBV7-6; D unclear. V lost 4 bases to trimming and J lost 1 base, with 16 bases between them. This CDR3 spans 16 amino acids. Germline values: CDR1 SGHVS, CDR2 FNYEAQ. The CDR3 spells CASSSLYVGFQETQYF. The CDR3, as DNA: TGTGCCAGCAGCTCCCTTTACGTAGGGTTCCAAGAGACCCAGTACTTC.

This clonotype was seen a few times. The chain links TRBV5-1 to TRBJ2-7; TRBD1 aligns across 7 bases. V shed 4 bases, J shed 8 bases, and the junction held 18 bases outside the gene matches. This CDR3 region has 16 residues. Germline values: CDR1 SGHRS, CDR2 YFSETQ. The CDR3 DNA follows: TGCGCCAGCAGCCTCGACTACAGGGGAACCGCCCAAAAGCAGTACTTC. Its protein product is CASSLDYRGTAQKQYF.

The chain has TRBV4-1 and TRBJ2-2, with D unresolved. The germline V gene encodes CDR1 MGHRA and CDR2 YSYEKL. V was shortened by 0 bases and J by 1 base, with 3 bases between the two germline ends. The CDR3 spans 14 residues. The CDR3 is CASSQEENTGELFF. The DNA for the CDR3 is TGCGCCAGCAGCCAAGAAGAGAACACCGGGGAGCTGTTTTTT.

The CDR3 protein is CASSLFWTSGGDTQYF. CDR3 coding DNA: TGTGCCAGCAGCCTGTTTTGGACCAGCGGGGGAGATACGCAGTATTTT. The chain joins TRBV6-1 to TRBJ2-3, with 8 bases that match TRBD2. V was pared by 6 bases and J by 5 bases, with 13 bases of the junction left unmatched. The germline V gene encodes CDR1 MNHNS and CDR2 SASEGT. This CDR3 is built from 16 residues.

Many counts were recorded for this clonotype. The V gene is TRBV5-1, the J gene TRBJ2-2, with TRBD1 matching over 8 bases. V was pared by 4 bases and J by 2 bases, with 4 bases of the junction left unmatched. The V gene's germline CDR1 is SGHRS and CDR2 YFSETQ. CDR3 length equals 15 residues. CDR3 protein: CASSQTGDNTGELFF. The CDR3, as DNA: TGCGCCAGCAGCCAGACAGGGGATAACACCGGGGAGCTGTTTTTT.

The CDR3 DNA reads as TGTGCCAGCAGTTTCGGGACAGGGGGCAGGTATGGCTACACCTTC. Its protein is CASSFGTGGRYGYTF. The chain employs TRBV27 and TRBJ1-2; 12 bases line up with TRBD1. CDR3 length equals 15 residues. V lost 3 bases, J lost 5 bases, and 4 bases stayed unmatched. Germline V gives CDR1 MNHEY, CDR2 SMNVEV (reference sequence).

This clonotype turned up a few times. The rearrangement uses TRBV11-1 and TRBJ2-7; D ambiguous. With 1 base removed from V and 2 bases from J, the gap between germline ends came to 21 bases. This CDR3 is 18 amino acids long. The germline V gene has CDR1 SGHAT and CDR2 FQDESV (reference sequence). The CDR3 spells CASSLGSYSGTWTYEQYF. The DNA of the CDR3 is TGTGCCAGCAGCTTAGGAAGTTACTCAGGTACTTGGACCTACGAGCAGTACTTC.

This clonotype has only one observation. The chain uses TRBV20-1 and TRBJ2-1; D could derive from TRBD1 or TRBD2 (5 bases each). CDR3 length equals 15 residues. V lost 3 bases to trimming and J lost 1 base, with 13 bases between them. Germline-derived CDR1 and CDR2 are DFQATT and SNEGSKA (reference sequence). This CDR3 is CSASPGTRSYNEQFF. CDR3 nucleotides: TGCAGTGCTAGTCCCGGGACGCGATCCTACAATGAGCAGTTCTTC.

This rearrangement joins TRBV11-3 to TRBJ2-1, with D uncertain. The CDR3 is made up of 14 amino acids. Trimming cost V 1 base and J 10 bases, with 14 bases left between them. Germline assignment: CDR1 SGHNT and CDR2 YENEEA. CDR3 DNA: TGTGCCAGCAGCTTAGTGGGCCCTAGGAGCGAGCAGTTCTTC. Protein: CASSLVGPRSEQFF.

At least ten counts were recorded for this clonotype. This rearrangement joins TRBV20-1 to TRBJ2-2; D is unresolved. This CDR3 spans 12 amino acids. V lost 3 bases and J lost 1, with 3 bases in between. The germline gives CDR1 DFQATT, CDR2 SNEGSKA (reference sequence). The CDR3 is CSASRNTGELFF. The CDR3 nucleotides are TGCAGTGCTAGCAGGAACACCGGGGAGCTGTTTTTT.

The rearrangement joins TRBV24-1 to TRBJ2-5; D is ambiguous. The CDR3 is made up of 15 amino acids. Looked up from germline, CDR1 is KGHDR and CDR2 is SFDVKD. Trimming stripped 2 bases from V and 1 base from J, with 10 bases between. This CDR3 is CATSDSTAAQETQYF. CDR3 sequence (DNA): TGTGCCACCAGTGATTCCACGGCGGCCCAAGAGACCCAGTACTTC.

This chain joins TRBV12-3 or TRBV12-4 and TRBJ2-5, with 7 bases identical to TRBD2. The V gene end was trimmed by 5 bases and the J gene end by 10 bases; junction bases not matched to a gene: 13. This CDR3 has 14 residues. CDR3 protein: CASSPTSSLVGQYF. In DNA, the CDR3 is TGTGCCAGCAGTCCGACTAGCTCCTTAGTAGGCCAGTACTTC.

The J gene is TRBJ2-7, the V gene TRBV30; 13 positions agree with TRBD2. Losses at the gene ends were 2 bases for V and 10 bases for J; bases not matched to a gene: 8. CDR1 and CDR2 from the germline V gene are GTSNPN and SVGIG (reference sequence). The CDR3 extends over 14 amino acids. CDR3 region: CAWSLAGTSGDQYF. CDR3 DNA: TGTGCCTGGAGTCTAGCCGGGACTAGCGGGGACCAGTACTTC. Drawing the rest from reference TRBV30 and TRBJ2-7, the complete variable domain is SQTIHQWPATLVQPVGSPLSLECTVEGTSNPNLYWYRQAAGRGLQLLFYSVGIGQISSEVPQNLSASRPQDRQFILSSKKLLLSDSGFYLCAWSLAGTSGDQYFGPGTRLTVT.

This clonotype has more than one count but fewer than ten. The CDR3 coding sequence is TGCAGCGTTGCAGGACAGGGCGAAAACTATGGCTACACCTTC. This translates into CSVAGQGENYGYTF. The chain employs TRBV29-1 and TRBJ1-2, with 8 bases matching TRBD1. Trimming cost V 4 bases and J 2 bases; bases outside gene matches: 6. Germline V gene data show CDR1 as SQVTM and CDR2 as ANQGSEA. The CDR3 extends over 14 amino acids.

In its sample, this clonotype was seen many times. This sequence joins TRBV4-3 and TRBJ2-1; D perhaps matches TRBD1 (6 bases). Trimming pared 3 bases from V and 9 bases from J, leaving 12 bases between. This CDR3 region has 13 residues. Germline lookup yields CDR1 LGHNA and CDR2 YSLEER. The CDR3 nucleotides are TGCGCCAGCAGCCAGGAAATACAGGGTGAGCAGTTCTTC. Encoded protein: CASSQEIQGEQFF.

The chain is built from TRBV20-1 and TRBJ2-1; D is ambiguous. V was cut by 0 bases and J by 4 bases, with 7 bases left in between. Germline V CDR1 and CDR2: DFQATT, SNEGSKA (reference sequence). The CDR3 totals 13 residues. The CDR3 loop is CSAREGTYNEQFF. For the CDR3, the DNA is TGCAGTGCTAGAGAGGGTACTTACAATGAGCAGTTCTTC.

This clonotype has at least ten counts. The chain employs TRBV12-3 or TRBV12-4 and TRBJ2-3; D uncertain. There are 14 residues in the CDR3. The V end lost 2 bases, the J end lost 0 bases, and 6 bases lay between the germline ends. CDR3 sequence reads: CASSLRQSTDTQYF. DNA of the CDR3: TGTGCCAGCAGTTTACGACAAAGCACAGATACGCAGTATTTT.

V usage is TRBV6-1 and J usage is TRBJ2-3; D uncertain. Germline V gene sequence: CDR1 MNHNS, CDR2 SASEGT. This CDR3 has 13 residues. Trimming cost V 8 bases and J 3 bases, with 12 bases left between them. The CDR3 protein is CASVAPGTDTQYF. The CDR3 nucleotides are TGTGCCAGCGTGGCTCCCGGGACAGATACGCAGTATTTT.